This T cell receptor (beta chain) originates from a study of CD8 T cells in ankylosing spondylitis (dated by TCRdb to about 2017). In the study overall: T cell receptor beta repertoires were profiled in healthy donors and ankylosing spondylitis patients so that disease-linked TCR variants could be found. In total, the full study cohort was made up of 110 or so healthy donors and about two dozen ankylosing spondylitis patients. Peripheral blood was sampled, and synovial fluid was also collected from ankylosing spondylitis patients. Results the study describes overall, beyond this receptor: Blood from ankylosing spondylitis patients appeared to be characterized by a TCR beta motif made up of several highly homologous amino acid variants. Some motif variants were previously reported in synovial fluid and blood of reactive arthritis patients, suggesting common disease-initiation mechanisms. A CD8+ phenotype was shown by the disease-linked clones, which were found at relatively low frequencies in peripheral blood. Significant enrichment of the disease-linked clones was reported in matched synovial fluid samples from ankylosing spondylitis patients.

This clonotype was recorded many times. Its target antigen remains unknown. No clone much larger than this one lies a single base away; base qualities are absent. This sample was sequenced with an Illumina HiSeq 2500. TCR beta libraries were prepared by quantitative 5'-RACE with molecular barcodes. On the authors' methods: To identify disease-linked TCR variants, a new computational method was used, one built on a probabilistic model of VDJ rearrangement. The public sequencing data were trimmed at Q25 with fastp and processed into clonotypes with MiXCR by TCRdb, which kept only in-frame beta chains. All rows with the same CDR3 protein become a single entry with the most common DNA and genes. In this record, the V and J calls reflect TCRdb's handling and not the investigators' own analysis. The sample records over 200,000 distinct CDR3 sequences, 8% to 11% of which are singletons. Approximately 20% of the sample rests with the top ten.

V loses 5 bases, J loses 2 bases, and the germline ends lie 9 bases apart. The CDR3, cysteine through phenylalanine, is 13 amino acids long. Just the 39-base CDR3 DNA is kept, in frame starting at base 1. Sequenced input: blood, either unsorted or a sorted T cell fraction (not recorded which). Recombination linked TRBV12-3 or TRBV12-4 to TRBJ1-1, with no confidently assigned D gene. The clonotype was recovered from a male donor with ankylosing spondylitis or in good health (not recorded which). The nucleotide sequence reads as follows: TGTGCCAGCAGTACTCAACTCAACACTGAAGCTTTCTTT. Its product reads: CASSTQLNTEAFF.